The source of this T cell receptor beta chain is a study of naive and memory T cell subsets. The beta constant-region primer was an equimolar mix of two oligonucleotides covering TRBC1 and TRBC2. Four rounds of PCR amplified the ligated cDNA using nested alpha and beta constant-region primers plus SP2. TCRdb processed the UMI-ligation and nested PCR reads anew with MiXCR; each CDR3 protein has one entry. The sample consists of 15,000 to 20,000 distinct CDR3 sequences, approximately 9% of them appearing once. Only a few counts were recorded for this clonotype. Its antigen is not known. Study-level findings and limits: The power law exponent of TCR abundance differed between naive and memory cells. Over 85% of naive TCR sequences appeared only once after error correction, unlike memory subsets.

The sequence came from a human donor in good health. The sequenced sample was central memory CD8+ T cells from blood.

The CDR3 nucleotides are TGTGCCAGCAGCTTATCCAGGACAGAAGCTTTCTTT. Protein: CASSLSRTEAFF. The chain carries TRBV7-9 and TRBJ1-1; D possibly corresponds to TRBD1 (5 bases). The V gene lost 2 bases and the J gene lost 8 bases, with 9 bases spanning the gap. The germline V gene encodes CDR1 SEHNR and CDR2 FQNEAQ (reference sequence). CDR3 length equals 12 residues.